The entry below gives a single TCR beta chain sequence along with its context. Naive CD8 populations comprised CD45RO-negative cells positively selected for CCR7, excluding terminally differentiated effector memory CD45RA+ cells. Study donors comprised healthy, HIV-negative adults devoid of recent acute infection or vaccination. Generated by immunoSEQ multiplex PCR, the TCRdb table keeps only in-frame clones and is missing some. The top ten clones hold about 1.1% of a sample with 2 million or so clones, around 96% of them seen once. This sample is part of a study of shared clonotypes between healthy human individuals. Germline V CDR1 and CDR2: SGHTS, YDEGEE. The length of the CDR3 is 10 residues. The V end was cut by 9 bases, the J end by 9 bases, with 10 bases between.

The sequence derives from a man aged 18 to 30 in good health. This chain connects TRBV5-8 to TRBJ2-1; D gene unclear. The sequencing sample was made of naive CD8+ T cells sorted from blood. CDR3 residues: CATGSGEQFF. The CDR3 DNA reads as TGTGCCACCGGGTCGGGTGAGCAGTTCTTC.